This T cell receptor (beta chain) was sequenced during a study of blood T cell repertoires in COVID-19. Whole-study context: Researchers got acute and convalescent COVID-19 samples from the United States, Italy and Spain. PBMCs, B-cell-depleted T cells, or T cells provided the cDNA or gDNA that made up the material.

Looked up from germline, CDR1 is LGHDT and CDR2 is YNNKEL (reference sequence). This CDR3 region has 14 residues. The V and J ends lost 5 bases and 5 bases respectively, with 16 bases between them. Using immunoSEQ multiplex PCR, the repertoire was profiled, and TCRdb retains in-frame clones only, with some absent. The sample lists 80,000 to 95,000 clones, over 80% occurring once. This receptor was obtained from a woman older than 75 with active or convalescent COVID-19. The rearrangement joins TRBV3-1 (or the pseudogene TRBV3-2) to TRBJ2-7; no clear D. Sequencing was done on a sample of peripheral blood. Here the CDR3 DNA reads TGTGCCAGCAGCGATATTCCCGGGTCCCACGAGCAGTACTTC. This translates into CASSDIPGSHEQYF.